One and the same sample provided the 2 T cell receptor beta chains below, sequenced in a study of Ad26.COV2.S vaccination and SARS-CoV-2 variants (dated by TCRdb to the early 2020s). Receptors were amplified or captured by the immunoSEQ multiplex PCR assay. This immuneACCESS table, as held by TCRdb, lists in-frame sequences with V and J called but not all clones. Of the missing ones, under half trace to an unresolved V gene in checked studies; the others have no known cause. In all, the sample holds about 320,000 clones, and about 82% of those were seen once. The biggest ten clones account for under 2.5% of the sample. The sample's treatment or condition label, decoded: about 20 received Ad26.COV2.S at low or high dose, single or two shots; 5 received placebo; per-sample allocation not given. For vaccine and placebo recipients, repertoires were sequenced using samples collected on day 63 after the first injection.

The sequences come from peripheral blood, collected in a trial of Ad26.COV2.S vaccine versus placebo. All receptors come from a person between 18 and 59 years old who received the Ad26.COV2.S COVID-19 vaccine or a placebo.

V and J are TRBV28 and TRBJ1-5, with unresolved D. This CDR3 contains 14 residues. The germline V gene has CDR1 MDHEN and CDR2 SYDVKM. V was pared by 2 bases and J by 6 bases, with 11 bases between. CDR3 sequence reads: CASSLRGYFQPQHF. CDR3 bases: TGTGCCAGCAGTTTAAGAGGGTATTTTCAGCCCCAGCATTTT.

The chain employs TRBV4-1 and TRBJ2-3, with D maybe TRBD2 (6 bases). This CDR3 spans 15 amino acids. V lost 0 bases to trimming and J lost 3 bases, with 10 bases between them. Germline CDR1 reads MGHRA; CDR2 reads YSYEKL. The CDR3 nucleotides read TGCGCCAGCAGCCAAGATTCGGGGGTTACAGATACGCAGTATTTT. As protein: CASSQDSGVTDTQYF.